A single sample is the source of the 9 T cell receptor beta chains below, sequenced in a study of blood T cells in healthy people across ages. A J-beta primer mix and a sample-barcoded 5' primer were used in a second PCR of about 7 to 12 cycles. TCRdb analysed the 5' RACE reads with MiXCR anew, one entry per CDR3 protein. The sample holds around 1.7 million distinct CDR3 sequences, roughly 30% seen once. Sequencing was done on a sample of blood. These receptors all come from a woman in her twenties or thirties in good health.

This clonotype has at least ten counts. This chain links TRBV5-1 with TRBJ2-7; D perhaps matches TRBD2 (6 bases). The CDR3 contains 15 residues. Germline V lookup: CDR1 SGHRS, CDR2 YFSETQ. V lost 1 base and J lost 1, with 12 bases in between. DNA of the CDR3: TGCGCCAGCAGCTTGTCCGGGACTCCTTCCTACGAGCAGTACTTC. Residues: CASSLSGTPSYEQYF.

This clonotype was counted only a few times. The chain has TRBV5-4 and TRBJ2-5; a possible D gene is TRBD1 (6 bases). V was clipped by 2 bases and J by 5 bases, with 16 bases between them. CDR1 and CDR2 from the germline V gene are SGHNT and YYREEE (reference sequence). CDR3 length equals 15 residues. The DNA for the CDR3 is TGTGCCAGCAGCTTCGACAGGAGCGCGGCGGAGACCCAGTACTTC. As protein: CASSFDRSAAETQYF.

This clonotype was recorded at least ten times. V and J are TRBV7-2 and TRBJ2-1, with D possibly matching TRBD1 (6 bases). Trimming stripped 6 bases from V and 7 bases from J, with 19 bases between. This CDR3 is 15 amino acids long. Germline V lookup: CDR1 SGHTA, CDR2 FQGNSA. The CDR3, as DNA: TGTGCCAGCAGTCACAGGGTCGGGGTCTCAAATGAGCAGTTCTTC. This translates into CASSHRVGVSNEQFF.

The J gene is TRBJ1-1, the V gene TRBV2; the D gene is possibly TRBD1 (6 bases). The V end was cut by 10 bases, the J end by 3 bases, with 15 bases between. There are 13 residues in the CDR3. Germline CDR1 and CDR2: SNHLY and FYNNEI. This CDR3 is CANTQGEYTEAFF. The CDR3, as DNA: TGTGCCAACACACAGGGCGAGTACACTGAAGCTTTCTTT.

This clonotype has only a few counts. The chain recombines TRBV5-1 with TRBJ2-7, with 9 nucleotides matching TRBD1. V dropped 1 base and J dropped 5; count of bases not matched to a gene: 13. This CDR3 spans 17 amino acids. In germline, CDR1 is SGHRS, CDR2 YFSETQ. The CDR3, as DNA: TGCGCCAGCAGCTTGCCACCACCGGGACAGGGCTGGCACGAGCAGTACTTC. It yields the protein CASSLPPPGQGWHEQYF.

This clonotype showed up many times. The chain is built from TRBV12-3 or TRBV12-4 and TRBJ2-5; tentatively, D is TRBD2 (6 bases). The CDR3 length is 13 residues. CDR3 sequence: CAILGGDQETQYF. The CDR3 DNA is TGTGCTATTTTAGGAGGGGACCAAGAGACCCAGTACTTC.

The chain uses TRBV6-1 and TRBJ2-4, with 11 bases aligning to TRBD1. TRBJ2-7 matches the DNA end more closely, so the J call is doubtful. The length of the CDR3 is 15 residues. Germline CDR1 and CDR2: MNHNS and SASEGT. CDR3 coding DNA: TGTGCCAGCAGCGGACAGGGGGCAATACCCTACGAGCAGTACTTC. Translation gives CASSGQGAIPYEQYF.

In the case of this clonotype: The junction and the germline gene differ at one end; a read error may be behind it. The V call is TRBV3-1, the J call TRBJ1-2; TRBD1 might be the D (5 bases). CDR3 length: 15 residues. CDR1 and CDR2 (germline): LGHDT, YNNKEL (reference sequence). For the CDR3, the DNA is TGTGCCAGCAGCCTTCGCGGGGCTGCTAACTATGGCTACATCTTC. It translates to CASSLRGAANYGYIF.

This clonotype came up many times. The rearrangement joins TRBV4-2 to TRBJ1-2, with D possibly TRBD1 on 5 matching bases. The CDR3 covers 17 residues. Germline CDR1 is LGHNA and CDR2 is YNFKEQ. Deletions cut 1 base from V and 3 bases from J, with 18 bases between. CDR3 sequence: CASSQGRLRGRDYGYTF. Written as DNA, the CDR3 is TGTGCCAGCAGCCAAGGGCGATTGAGGGGACGTGACTATGGCTACACCTTC.